The T cell receptor beta chain under discussion was sequenced for a study of cytomegalovirus exposure and HLA in healthy donors (dated by TCRdb to 2016 to 2017). Notes on the research overall: In an earlier analysis of approximately 640 of the donors, about 270 Gb of sequence data and approximately 120 million unique TCR beta sequences from 150 million to 200 million T cells were reported. Around 330 gigabases of sequencing data and 70 million to 95 million unique TCR sequences made up an early release that covered several hundred HLA-typed donors. Of the roughly 400 genotyped donors, 81% were placed in the genetic ancestry cluster associated with self-reported Caucasian donors. The study aimed to test whether signatures of past pathogen exposure could be identified by cataloging public T cell receptors. The study profiled the T cell repertoires of under 700 subjects by immunosequencing and related them to cytomegalovirus serostatus. Besides the first cohort of roughly 700 subjects, a separate validation cohort made up of over a hundred different subjects was used. The study combined high-throughput TCR immunosequencing, statistical association of individual TCRs with disease status, and machine learning to predict cytomegalovirus infection status. A later analysis re-examined previously published TCR beta repertoires from around 670 donors and added high-resolution HLA genotyping to investigate patterns of TCR occurrence. Rather than drawing on any new phenotypic data, the later analysis identified candidate immune exposures from TCR beta sequences and the way those sequences occurred across donors. An earlier analysis of fewer than 750 of the donors used high-throughput TCR beta sequencing to judge whether each TCR beta V gene segment behaved as functional or pseudogenic. Donor age, sex, ethnicity and CMV serostatus were compiled together with the repertoire data. In a later genetic analysis, genome-wide SNP genotypes for about 55% of the 666 donors were used, and that subset was treated as a discovery cohort. All discovery cohort repertoires had been generated using a single sequencing platform. Both class I and class II loci were covered by HLA typing, at four-digit resolution. Typing coverage differed by locus: A, B, C, DRB1 and DQB1 were typed in about 620-640 donors, DQA1 in about 560, DPA1 in approximately 600, and DPB1 in 472. Five DR-DQ haplotypes were handled as single units for association and clustering because linkage in the cohort was strong. Across 398 genotyped donors of the cohort, an average of approximately 200,000 unique TCR beta nucleotide sequences per donor were sequenced, and 15% to 20% of those sequences were non-productive.

Libraries were built with the immunoSEQ multiplex PCR assay. For the multiplex PCR, a mixture combining 60 forward primers for TCR Vbeta segments and 13 reverse primers for TCR Jbeta segments was used. Amplification of the CDR3 region of rearranged TCR beta genes was performed with a multiplex PCR assay on genomic DNA. The amplified TCR beta libraries were sequenced on the Illumina HiSeq System as 87-base-pair reads. The paper's data handling went like this. Across the roughly 640 repertoires, a later analysis counted approximately 83 million unique TCR beta chains, roughly 11 million of which were shared by at least two donors. Raw reads were error-corrected and collapsed into unique sequences with a nearest-neighbor algorithm that merged closely related sequences to remove PCR and sequencing errors. CDR3 sequences were aligned to IMGT reference sequences to assign V, D and J gene segments. For a sequence to be retained, a match of at least six nucleotides was required to both a V gene segment and a J gene segment. Rearrangements were called productive when the CDR3 lacked stop codons and stayed in frame with V and J; all others were non-productive. CDR3 was defined by IMGT convention, running from the second conserved V-encoded cysteine to the conserved J-encoded phenylalanine. The earlier analysis of roughly 590 of the donors excluded any sequence lacking an unambiguous match to a single V gene segment. In an earlier analysis of 587 of the donors, V segments were called functional above 56.7% productive rearrangements and were called segregating when the between-donor standard deviation exceeded 5%. To diagnose cytomegalovirus status from the catalog of TCR beta chain sequences, a statistical classification framework was built. In a later analysis, TCR nucleotide sequences were compared against IMGT/GENE-DB human TR gene sequences so that V and J genes could be assigned. A later analysis assigned CDR3 sequences and most-parsimonious VDJ recombination scenarios with the TCRdist pipeline. In a later analysis, each TCR beta chain was defined by its CDR3 amino acid sequence together with its V-gene family, and reads lacking a unique V-gene family were excluded. As a way to deal with suspected cross-contamination and a sequencing artifact, a later analysis dropped 450 to 600 nucleotide sequences that were highly shared and had low generation probability. In a later analysis, a clonal expansion index for each public chain was calculated from normalized within-repertoire ranks of inferred template counts. A later analysis computed generation probabilities with a VDJ recombination model fitted to out-of-frame rearrangements, and checked the results against IGoR. A later analysis scored TCR-TCR, TCR-HLA and TCR-CMV co-occurrence with hypergeometric tests, applying a repertoire-size bias correction to TCR pairs. A later analysis estimated false discovery rates by permuting HLA or CMV assignments 20 times. A later analysis grouped co-occurring TCRs with DBSCAN, adding TCRdist sequence similarity when clustering within HLA-allele-positive subsets. Co-occurrence clustering excluded repertoires with fewer than 30,000 or more than 120,000 public chains, plus five with anomalous nucleotide sharing. TCRdb holds this immuneACCESS table with in-frame rearrangements only. Some clones are missing; in checked studies, unresolved V genes explain under half, and the rest has no known cause. V and J calls and clone size are given by that table; D and trimming were obtained from the DNA. In this sample the table shows some 170,000 clones, 83% of which occur a single time. The top ten clonotypes cover less than 5% of the sample.

For this clone: Its antigen is still unknown. Nothing much larger sits one base from this clone, and base qualities are not available.

Findings and caveats that apply to the study as a whole: About 17 rarely observed V segments, including chromosome 9 orphons, were excluded from the earlier analysis of approximately 600 of the donors because counts were too low. The classifier was reported to diagnose cytomegalovirus status with high specificity and sensitivity in both the original and validation cohorts. A later analysis associated 16,951 TCR beta sequences with specific HLA alleles at a false discovery rate of 0.05. According to a later analysis, parvovirus B19, influenza, CMV and Epstein-Barr virus appeared linked to several top co-occurrence clusters. A cluster of highly shared sequence variants was judged likely to represent a technical artifact of the sequencing pipeline. Some IMGT-functional V segments, including TRBV6-2 and TRBV6-3, could not be told apart with the 87-base-pair reads, so those segments were excluded. The authors suggested that the approach could potentially be extended to other disease states and immunological phenotypes. A further reported finding was that TCR beta sequences accurately predicted the HLA-A and HLA-B alleles for most subjects in the first cohort. In a later genetic analysis, fewer N-insertions in productive TCRs were reported among donors in an Asian-associated ancestry cluster than the roughly 700-donor mean. CMV serostatus was the only immune exposure information available for the cohort. When HLA alleles, especially DR and DQ, strongly co-occurred, TCR associations were difficult to assign to individual alleles. In a later analysis, the rate of TCR association differed among HLA loci, with DRB1 alleles having the most associated TCRs and HLA-C alleles having the fewest. In a later analysis, HLA-associated TCR beta chains showed more clonal expansion and lower generation probabilities than non-associated chains that were equally common. The study listed over 150 TCR beta chains as associated with cytomegalovirus. Most TCR sequences were seen in very few donors, while some public TCRs were found in many individuals. A later genetic analysis associated a missense DCLRE1C variant with V-gene and J-gene trimming of TCR beta chains, and an independent cohort replicated the association. A later analysis found that most CMV-associated TCR beta chains appeared HLA-restricted, with HLA associations seemingly driven largely by CMV exposure. Roughly uniform sequencing depth across donors was assumed in presence/absence analyses, although this assumption may not hold. An earlier analysis of several hundred of the donors showed that most TCR beta V segments appeared in productive rearrangements either about 87% or about 30% of the time, which broadly matched IMGT annotations. Because some donors lacked HLA typing at each locus, the association tests relied only on the typed subset. Three of the identified cytomegalovirus-associated TCR beta chains were confirmed in vitro to be specific for cytomegalovirus antigens. In this cohort, only TCR beta chains were sequenced, and detectable features were limited by the absence of alpha or paired-chain data. Linkage disequilibrium might explain the correlated functional status among segregating V segments, but an unknown experimental factor could not be excluded.

In total, 600 or so healthy bone marrow donors made up the cohort. All cohort members were sampled while nominally healthy, although unrecorded immune exposures were likely present. The donor tested CMV seropositive, placing the donor among the 289 seropositive members of the cohort. Every donor gave a peripheral blood sample, and the peripheral blood mononuclear cells from that sample were used for TCR beta sequencing. The Qiagen DNeasy Blood Extraction Kit was used to extract genomic DNA from the blood cell samples. V loses 1 base of germline sequence and J loses 3 bases, and the interval between the two ends is 15 bases. The germline V gene supplies CDR1 SGHDN and CDR2 FVKESK. Inclusive of the bounding cysteine and phenylalanine, the CDR3 is 16 residues long. Of all the DNA, just the CDR3 is kept, 48 bases in frame from base 1.

The chain uses TRBV14 and TRBJ1-2, with the D gene too uncertain to name. The specimen sequenced was PBMCs. This receptor was taken from a man aged 50-59 years in good health and CMV-seropositive. The nucleotide sequence reads TGTGCCAGCAGCCAAGGACCCACGGGGTCCTACTATGGCTACACCTTC. It translates as CASSQGPTGSYYGYTF. With the rest looked up from the reference TRBV14 and TRBJ1-2 genes rather than sequenced, the full variable domain is EAGVTQFPSHSVIEKGQTVTLRCDPISGHDNLYWYRRVMGKEIKFLLHFVKESKQDESGMPNNRFLAERTGGTYSTLKVQPAELEDSGVYFCASSQGPTGSYYGYTFGSGTRLTVV.